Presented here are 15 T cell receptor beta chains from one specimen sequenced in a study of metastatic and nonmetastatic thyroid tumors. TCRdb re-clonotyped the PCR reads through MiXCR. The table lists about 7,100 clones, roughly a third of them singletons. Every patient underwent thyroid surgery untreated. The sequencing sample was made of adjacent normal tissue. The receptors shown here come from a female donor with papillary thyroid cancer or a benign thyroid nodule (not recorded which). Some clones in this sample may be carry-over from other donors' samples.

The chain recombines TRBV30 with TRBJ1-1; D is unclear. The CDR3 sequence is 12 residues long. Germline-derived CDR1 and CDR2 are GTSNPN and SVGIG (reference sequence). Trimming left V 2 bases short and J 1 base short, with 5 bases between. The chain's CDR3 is CAWSNGNTEAFF. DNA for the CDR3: TGTGCCTGGAGTAACGGGAACACTGAAGCTTTCTTT.

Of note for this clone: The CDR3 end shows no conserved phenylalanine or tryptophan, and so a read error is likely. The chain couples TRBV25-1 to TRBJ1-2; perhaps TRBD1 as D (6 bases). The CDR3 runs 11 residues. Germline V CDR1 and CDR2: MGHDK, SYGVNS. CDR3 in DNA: TGTGCCAGCATTGAAGGGGGGGTCTACACCGTC. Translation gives CASIEGGVYTV.

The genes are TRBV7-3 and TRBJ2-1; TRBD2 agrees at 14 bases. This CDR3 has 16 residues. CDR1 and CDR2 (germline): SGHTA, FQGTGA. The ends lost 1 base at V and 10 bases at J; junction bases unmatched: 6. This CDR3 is CASSLMGTSGRAEQFF. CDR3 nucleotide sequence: TGTGCCAGCAGCTTAATGGGGACTAGCGGGAGAGCAGAGCAGTTCTTC.

The CDR3 region has the DNA TGCAGTGCCGCGGCCGGGACTAGCGAATTGGATGAGCAGTTCTTC. The encoded protein is CSAAAGTSELDEQFF. The chain has TRBV20-1 and TRBJ2-1; the match to TRBD2 covers 10 bases. CDR3 length equals 15 residues. Germline V gene lookup returns CDR1 DFQATT and CDR2 SNEGSKA (reference sequence). J lost 8 bases, V lost 6 bases, and 13 bases had no gene match.

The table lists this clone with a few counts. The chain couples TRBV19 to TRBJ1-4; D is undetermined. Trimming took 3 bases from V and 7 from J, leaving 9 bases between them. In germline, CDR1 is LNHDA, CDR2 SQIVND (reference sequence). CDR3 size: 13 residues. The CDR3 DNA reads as TGTGCCAGTAGTATTGGACGGGGTGAAAAACTGTTTTTT. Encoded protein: CASSIGRGEKLFF.

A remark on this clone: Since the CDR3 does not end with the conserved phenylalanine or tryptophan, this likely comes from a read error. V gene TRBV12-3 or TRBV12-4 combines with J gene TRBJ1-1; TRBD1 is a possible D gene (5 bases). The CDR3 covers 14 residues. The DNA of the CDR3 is TGTGCCAGCAGTATGCAGGGAAGATCCACTGACGCTTTCTGT. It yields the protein CASSMQGRSTDAFC.

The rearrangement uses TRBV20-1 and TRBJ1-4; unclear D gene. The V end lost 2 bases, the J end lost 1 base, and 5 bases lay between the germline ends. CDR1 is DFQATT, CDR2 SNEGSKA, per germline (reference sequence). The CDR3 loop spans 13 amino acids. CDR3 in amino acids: CSARLITNEKLFF. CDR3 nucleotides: TGCAGTGCTAGACTCATAACTAATGAAAAACTGTTTTTT.

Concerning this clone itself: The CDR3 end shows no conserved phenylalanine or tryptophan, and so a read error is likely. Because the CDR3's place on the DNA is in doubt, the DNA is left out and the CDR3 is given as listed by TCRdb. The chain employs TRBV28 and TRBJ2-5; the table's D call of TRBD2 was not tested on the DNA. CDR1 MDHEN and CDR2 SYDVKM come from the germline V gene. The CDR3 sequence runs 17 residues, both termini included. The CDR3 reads CASSPPLSGSRGENPYI.

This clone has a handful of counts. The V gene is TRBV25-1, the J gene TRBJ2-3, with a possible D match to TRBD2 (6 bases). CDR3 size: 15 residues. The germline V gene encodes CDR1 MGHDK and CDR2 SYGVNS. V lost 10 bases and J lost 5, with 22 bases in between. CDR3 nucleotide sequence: TGTGCCAACCGGTCGGGGAGGAGGTTAGAAGATACGCAGTATTTT. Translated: CANRSGRRLEDTQYF.

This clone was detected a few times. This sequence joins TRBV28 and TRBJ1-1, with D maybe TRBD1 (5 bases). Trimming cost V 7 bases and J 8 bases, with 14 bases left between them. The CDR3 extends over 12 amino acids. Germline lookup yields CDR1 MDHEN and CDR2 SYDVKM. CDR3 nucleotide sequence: TGTGCCAGCACCATGGACATTCGGGAAGCTTTCTTT. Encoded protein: CASTMDIREAFF.

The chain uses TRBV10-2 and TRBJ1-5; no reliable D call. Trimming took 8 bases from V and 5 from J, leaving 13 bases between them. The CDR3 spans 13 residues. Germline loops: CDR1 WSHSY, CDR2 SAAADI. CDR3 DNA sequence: TGCGCCAGCCGTCCAGGCCTGTATCAGCCCCAGCATTTT. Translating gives CASRPGLYQPQHF.

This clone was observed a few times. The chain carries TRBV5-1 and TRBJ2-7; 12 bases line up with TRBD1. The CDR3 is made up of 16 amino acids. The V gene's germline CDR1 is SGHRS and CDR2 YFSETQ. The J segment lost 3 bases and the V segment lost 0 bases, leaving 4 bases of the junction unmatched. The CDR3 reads CASSLGGQGAYYEQYF. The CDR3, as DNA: TGCGCCAGCAGCTTGGGGGGACAGGGGGCATACTACGAGCAGTACTTC. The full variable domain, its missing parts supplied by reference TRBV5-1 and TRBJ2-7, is KAGVTQTPRYLIKTRGQQVTLSCSPISGHRSVSWYQQTPGQGLQFLFEYFSETQRNKGNFPGRFSGRQFSNSRSEMNVSTLELGDSALYLCASSLGGQGAYYEQYFGPGTRLTVT.

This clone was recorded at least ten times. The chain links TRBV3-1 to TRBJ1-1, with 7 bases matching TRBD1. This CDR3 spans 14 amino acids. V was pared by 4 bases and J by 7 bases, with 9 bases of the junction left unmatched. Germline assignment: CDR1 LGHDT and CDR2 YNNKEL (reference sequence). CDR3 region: CASSLTGNQIEAFF. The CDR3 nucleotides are TGTGCCAGCAGCCTGACAGGGAACCAGATTGAAGCTTTCTTT. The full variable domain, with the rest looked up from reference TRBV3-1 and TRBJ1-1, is DTAVSQTPKYLVTQMGNDKSIKCEQNLGHDTMYWYKQDSKKFLKIMFSYNNKELIINETVPNRFSPKSPDKAHLNLHINSLELGDSAVYFCASSLTGNQIEAFFGQGTRLTVV.

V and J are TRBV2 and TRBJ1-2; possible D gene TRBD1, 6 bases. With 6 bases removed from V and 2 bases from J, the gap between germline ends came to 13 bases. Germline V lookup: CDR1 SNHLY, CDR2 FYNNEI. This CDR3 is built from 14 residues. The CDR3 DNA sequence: TGTGCCAGCAGGGCACAGGGTTTAAACTATGGCTACACCTTC. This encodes CASRAQGLNYGYTF.

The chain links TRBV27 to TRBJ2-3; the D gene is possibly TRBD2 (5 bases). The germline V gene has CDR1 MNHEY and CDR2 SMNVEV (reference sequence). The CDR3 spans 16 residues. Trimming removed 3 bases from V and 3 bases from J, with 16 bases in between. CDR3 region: CASSFWAGGQTDTQYF. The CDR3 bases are TGTGCCAGCAGTTTTTGGGCAGGAGGTCAGACAGATACGCAGTATTTT.